A selection of T cell receptor beta chains follows, all from one sample in a study of T cell responses to AZD1222 COVID-19 vaccine. The data were produced by immunoSEQ multiplex PCR, yet TCRdb's version contains in-frame clones alone and is incomplete. The table records about 130,000 clones, around 87% of them present only once. This specimen was peripheral blood, taken on day 0 of AZD1222 vaccination. Source of these receptors: an adult in good health. Both conserved end residues are part of each CDR3. A D gene is named only where the DNA matches it firmly. For some rows the clone size is stated as once, few or many, or as a class when expanded; others skip it.

D	size	V	J	CDR3	DNA
.	.	TRBV30	TRBJ1-2	CAWSGGYGYTF	TGTGCCTGGAGTGGTGGCTATGGCTACACCTTC
.	once	TRBV9	TRBJ2-1	CASSVATGDYNEQFF	TGTGCCAGCAGCGTAGCTACAGGCGACTACAATGAGCAGTTCTTC
TRBD1	once	TRBV28	TRBJ1-5	CASTQGGAQGQPQHF	TGTGCCAGCACCCAGGGGGGGGCGCAAGGTCAGCCCCAGCATTTT
.	.	TRBV10-1	TRBJ1-3	CASSETIGKGGNTIYF	TGCGCCAGCAGTGAGACCATCGGCAAAGGGGGAAACACCATATATTTT
.	.	TRBV5-1	TRBJ2-1	CASSLGMLNEQFF	TGCGCCAGCAGCTTGGGGATGTTGAATGAGCAGTTCTTC
TRBD1	.	TRBV24-1	TRBJ2-1	CATSETGGAYNEQFF	TGTGCCACCAGTGAGACAGGGGGGGCTTACAATGAGCAGTTCTTC
TRBD1	.	TRBV18	TRBJ1-1	CASLGQGEWQNTEAFF	TGTGCCAGCCTCGGACAGGGGGAATGGCAGAACACTGAAGCTTTCTTT
.	.	TRBV11-2	TRBJ1-1	CASSLVPFVGRNTEAFF	TGTGCCAGCAGCTTAGTCCCTTTTGTGGGGAGGAACACTGAAGCTTTCTTT
.	.	TRBV6-2/TRBV6-3	TRBJ1-1	CASSYLQGRLNTEAFF	TGTGCCAGCAGTTACTTACAGGGACGGTTGAACACTGAAGCTTTCTTT
.	.	TRBV6-2/TRBV6-3	TRBJ1-2	CASSYKGRAYGYTF	TGTGCCAGCAGTTACAAGGGCAGAGCATATGGCTACACCTTC
.	.	TRBV29-1	TRBJ2-7	CSVEDTIGTSSSYEQYF	TGCAGCGTTGAAGACACCATCGGGACCTCGAGCTCCTACGAGCAGTACTTC
.	.	TRBV10-3	TRBJ1-4	CAISESRDLNEKLFF	TGTGCCATCAGTGAGTCGCGGGACCTAAATGAAAAACTGTTTTTT
.	.	TRBV30	TRBJ2-2	CAWDLGAWNTGELFF	TGTGCCTGGGACCTGGGGGCGTGGAACACCGGGGAGCTGTTTTTT
.	once	TRBV5-6	TRBJ2-5	CASSSAWLTLQETQYF	TGTGCCAGCAGCTCGGCGTGGCTAACCCTCCAAGAGACCCAGTACTTC
TRBD2	.	TRBV29-1	TRBJ2-1	CSVLETSGRYNEQFF	TGCAGCGTTTTGGAGACTAGCGGGAGATACAATGAGCAGTTCTTC